In its sample, the clone carrying this T cell receptor (beta chain) was seen a few times. Its target is unknown. The CDR3 is 16 amino acids. V dropped 8 bases and J dropped 4 bases, with 21 bases sitting between them. Germline V CDR1 and CDR2: SGHRS, YFSETQ. The data derive from a study of cytomegalovirus exposure and HLA in healthy donors. General study points: Later on, analysis showed that most CMV-associated TCR beta chains appeared to be HLA-restricted. Per a later analysis, under 20,000 TCR beta sequences showed association with HLA alleles at 0.05 false discovery rate.

PCR employed 60 Vbeta and 13 Jbeta primers. Repertoires were generated with immunoSEQ multiplex PCR, while TCRdb's copy carries only in-frame clones and drops some. The sample includes tens of thousands of clones, under 80% of them seen just once. V usage is TRBV5-1 and J usage is TRBJ2-2, with D tentatively TRBD1 (6 bases). This clonotype was sampled from a man aged 60 to 69 in good health and CMV-seropositive. Sequencing used PBMCs. DNA of the CDR3: TGCGCCAGAGAGAGACAGGACCCCCGTGGCACCGGGGAGCTGTTTTTT. Translation gives CARERQDPRGTGELFF.